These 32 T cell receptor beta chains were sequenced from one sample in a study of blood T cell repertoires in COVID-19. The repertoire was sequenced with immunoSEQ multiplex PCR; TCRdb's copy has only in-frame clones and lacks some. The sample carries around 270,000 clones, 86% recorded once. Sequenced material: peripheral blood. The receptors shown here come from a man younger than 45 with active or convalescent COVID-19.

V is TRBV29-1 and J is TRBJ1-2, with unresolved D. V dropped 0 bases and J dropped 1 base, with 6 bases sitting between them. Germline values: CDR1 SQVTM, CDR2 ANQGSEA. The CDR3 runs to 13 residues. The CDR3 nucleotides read TGCAGCGTTGAAGACCCGGGTAACTATGGCTACACCTTC. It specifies CSVEDPGNYGYTF.

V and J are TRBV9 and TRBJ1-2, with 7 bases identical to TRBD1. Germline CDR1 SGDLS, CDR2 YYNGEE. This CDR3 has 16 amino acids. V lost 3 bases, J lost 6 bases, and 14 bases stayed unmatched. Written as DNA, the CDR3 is TGTGCCAGCAGCGCAGGGGGAAGACAGGGCGGGGATGGCTACACCTTC. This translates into CASSAGGRQGGDGYTF.

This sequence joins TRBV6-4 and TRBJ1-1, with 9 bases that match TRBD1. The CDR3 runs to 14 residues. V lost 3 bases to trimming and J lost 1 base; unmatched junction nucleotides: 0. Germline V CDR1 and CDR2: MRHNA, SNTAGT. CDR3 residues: CASSETGGNTEAFF. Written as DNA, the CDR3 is TGTGCCAGCAGTGAGACAGGGGGGAACACTGAAGCTTTCTTT.

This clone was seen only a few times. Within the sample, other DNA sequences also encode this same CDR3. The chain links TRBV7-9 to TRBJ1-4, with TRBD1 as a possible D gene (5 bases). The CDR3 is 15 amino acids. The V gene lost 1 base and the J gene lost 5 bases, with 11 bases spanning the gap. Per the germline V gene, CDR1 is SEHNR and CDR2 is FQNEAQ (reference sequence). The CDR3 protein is CASSLVSGENEKLFF. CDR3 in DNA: TGTGCCAGCAGCTTAGTTTCGGGGGAAAATGAAAAACTGTTTTTT.

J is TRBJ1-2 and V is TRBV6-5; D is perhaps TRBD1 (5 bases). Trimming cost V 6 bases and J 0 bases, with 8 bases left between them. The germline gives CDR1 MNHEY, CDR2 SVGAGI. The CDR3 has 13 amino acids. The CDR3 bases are TGTGCCAGCAGAGCGACAGCTAACTATGGCTACACCTTC. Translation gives CASRATANYGYTF.

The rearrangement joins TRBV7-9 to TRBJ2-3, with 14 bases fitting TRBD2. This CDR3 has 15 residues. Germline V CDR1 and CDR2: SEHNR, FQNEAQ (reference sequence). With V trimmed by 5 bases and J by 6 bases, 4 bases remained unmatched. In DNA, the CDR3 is TGTGCCAGCAGCCGACTAGCGGGGGGGCGTGATACGCAGTATTTT. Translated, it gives CASSRLAGGRDTQYF. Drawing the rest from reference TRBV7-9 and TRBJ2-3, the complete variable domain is DTGVSQNPRHKITKRGQNVTFRCDPISEHNRLYWYRQTLGQGPEFLTYFQNEAQLEKSRLLSDRFSAERPKGSFSTLEIQRTEQGDSAMYLCASSRLAGGRDTQYFGPGTRLTVL.

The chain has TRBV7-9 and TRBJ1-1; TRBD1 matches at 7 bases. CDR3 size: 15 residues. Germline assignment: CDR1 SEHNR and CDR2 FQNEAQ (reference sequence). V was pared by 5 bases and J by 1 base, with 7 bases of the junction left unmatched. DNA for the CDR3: TGTGCCAGCAGCCCTCTGACAGGGACGAACACTGAAGCTTTCTTT. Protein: CASSPLTGTNTEAFF.

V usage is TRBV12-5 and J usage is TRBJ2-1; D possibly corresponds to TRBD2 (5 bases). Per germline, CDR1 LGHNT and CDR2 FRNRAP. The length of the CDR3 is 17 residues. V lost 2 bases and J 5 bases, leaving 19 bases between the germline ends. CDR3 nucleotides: TGTGCTAGTGGTTTGCCACTAGGCCCCGCCAGAGACAATGAGCAGTTCTTC. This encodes CASGLPLGPARDNEQFF.

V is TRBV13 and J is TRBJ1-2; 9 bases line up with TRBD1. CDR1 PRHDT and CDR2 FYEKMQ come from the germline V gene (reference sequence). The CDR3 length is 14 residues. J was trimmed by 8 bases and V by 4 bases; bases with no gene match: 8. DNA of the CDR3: TGTGCCAGCAGCTCTCCCGGGACAGGGAGGGGCTACACCTTC. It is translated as CASSSPGTGRGYTF.

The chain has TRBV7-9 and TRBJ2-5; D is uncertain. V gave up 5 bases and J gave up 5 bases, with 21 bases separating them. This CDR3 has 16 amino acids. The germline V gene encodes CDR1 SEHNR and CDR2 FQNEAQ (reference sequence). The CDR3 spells CASSPQLSWSQETQYF. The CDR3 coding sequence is TGTGCCAGCAGCCCACAGCTTAGTTGGTCCCAGGAGACCCAGTACTTC.

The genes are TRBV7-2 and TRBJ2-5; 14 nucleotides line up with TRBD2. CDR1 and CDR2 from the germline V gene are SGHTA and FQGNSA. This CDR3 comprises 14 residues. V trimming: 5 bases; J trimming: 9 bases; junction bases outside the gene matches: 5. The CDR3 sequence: CASSRTSGGSAQYF. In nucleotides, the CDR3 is TGTGCCAGCAGCCGGACTAGCGGGGGGTCGGCCCAGTACTTC.

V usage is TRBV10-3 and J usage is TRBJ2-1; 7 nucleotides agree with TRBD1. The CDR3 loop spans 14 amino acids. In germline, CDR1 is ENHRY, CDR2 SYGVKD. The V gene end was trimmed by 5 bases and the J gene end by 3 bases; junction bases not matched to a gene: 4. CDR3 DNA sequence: TGTGCCATCAGTCCGACAGGGTTCTACAATGAGCAGTTCTTC. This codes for CAISPTGFYNEQFF.

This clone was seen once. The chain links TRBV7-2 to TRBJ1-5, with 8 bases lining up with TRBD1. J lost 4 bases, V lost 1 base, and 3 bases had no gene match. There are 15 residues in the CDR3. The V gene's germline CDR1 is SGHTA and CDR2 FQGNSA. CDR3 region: CASSLVDRGNQPQHF. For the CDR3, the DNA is TGTGCCAGCAGCTTAGTTGACAGGGGAAATCAGCCCCAGCATTTT.

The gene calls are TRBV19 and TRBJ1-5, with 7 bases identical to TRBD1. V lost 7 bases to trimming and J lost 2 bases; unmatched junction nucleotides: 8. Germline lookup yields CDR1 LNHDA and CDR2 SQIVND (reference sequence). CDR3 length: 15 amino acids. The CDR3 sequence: CASKDRGQGNQPQHF. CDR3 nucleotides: TGTGCCAGTAAAGATAGGGGGCAGGGCAATCAGCCCCAGCATTTT.

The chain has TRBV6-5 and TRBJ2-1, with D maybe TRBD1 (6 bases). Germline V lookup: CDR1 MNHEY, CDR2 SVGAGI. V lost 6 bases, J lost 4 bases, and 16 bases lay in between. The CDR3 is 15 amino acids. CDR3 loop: CASSRGHQKYNEQFF. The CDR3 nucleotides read TGTGCCAGCAGCAGGGGACACCAGAAATACAATGAGCAGTTCTTC.

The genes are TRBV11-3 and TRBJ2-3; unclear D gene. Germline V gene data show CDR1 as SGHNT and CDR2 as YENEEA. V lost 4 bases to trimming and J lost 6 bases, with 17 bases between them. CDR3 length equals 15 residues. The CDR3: CASSSGPAAADTQYF. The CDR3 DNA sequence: TGTGCCAGCAGCTCCGGCCCGGCCGCGGCGGATACGCAGTATTTT.

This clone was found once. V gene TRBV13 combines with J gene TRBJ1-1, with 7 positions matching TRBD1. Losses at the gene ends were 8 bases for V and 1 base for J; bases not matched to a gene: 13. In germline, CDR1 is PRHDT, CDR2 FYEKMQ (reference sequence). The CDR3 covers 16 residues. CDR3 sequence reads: CASFLRVGTENTEAFF. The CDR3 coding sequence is TGTGCCAGCTTCCTGAGGGTTGGGACAGAGAACACTGAAGCTTTCTTT.

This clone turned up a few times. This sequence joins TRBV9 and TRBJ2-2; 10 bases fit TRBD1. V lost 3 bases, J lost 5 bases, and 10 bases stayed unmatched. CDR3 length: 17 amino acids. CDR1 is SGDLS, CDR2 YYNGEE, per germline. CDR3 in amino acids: CASSGDRGPLGTGELFF. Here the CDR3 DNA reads TGTGCCAGCAGCGGGGACAGGGGCCCGCTGGGTACCGGGGAGCTGTTTTTT.

The chain's CDR3 is CASRTGKNTEAFF. The CDR3 DNA reads as TGTGCCAGCAGGACCGGGAAGAACACTGAAGCTTTCTTT. The genes are TRBV6-5 and TRBJ1-1; D is uncertain. V lost 6 bases and J 1 base, leaving 9 bases between the germline ends. Germline-derived CDR1 and CDR2 are MNHEY and SVGAGI. This CDR3 is built from 13 residues.

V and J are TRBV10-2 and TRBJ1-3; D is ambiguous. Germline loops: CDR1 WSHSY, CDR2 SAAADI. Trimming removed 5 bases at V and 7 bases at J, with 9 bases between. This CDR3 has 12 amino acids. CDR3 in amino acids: CASSTPRNTIYF. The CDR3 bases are TGCGCCAGCAGTACGCCCAGGAACACCATATATTTT.

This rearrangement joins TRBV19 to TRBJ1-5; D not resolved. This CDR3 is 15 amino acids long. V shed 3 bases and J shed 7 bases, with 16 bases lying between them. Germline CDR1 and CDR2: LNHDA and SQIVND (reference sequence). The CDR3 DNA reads TGTGCCAGTAGTATTATCGCGGGTATTAGACAGCCCCAGCATTTT. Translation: CASSIIAGIRQPQHF.

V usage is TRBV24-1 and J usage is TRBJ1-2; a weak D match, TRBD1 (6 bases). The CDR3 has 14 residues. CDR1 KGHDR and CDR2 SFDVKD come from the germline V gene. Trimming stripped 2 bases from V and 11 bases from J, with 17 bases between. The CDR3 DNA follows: TGTGCCACCAGTGATTCGGCGGGGGCAGAGGGTTACACCTTC. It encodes CATSDSAGAEGYTF.

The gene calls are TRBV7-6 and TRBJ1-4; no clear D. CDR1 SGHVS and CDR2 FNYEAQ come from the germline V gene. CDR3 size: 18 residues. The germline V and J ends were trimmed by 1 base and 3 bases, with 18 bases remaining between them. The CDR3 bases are TGTGCCAGCAGCTTAGTACACACGAACGGAGACTCTAATGAAAAACTGTTTTTT. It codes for CASSLVHTNGDSNEKLFF.

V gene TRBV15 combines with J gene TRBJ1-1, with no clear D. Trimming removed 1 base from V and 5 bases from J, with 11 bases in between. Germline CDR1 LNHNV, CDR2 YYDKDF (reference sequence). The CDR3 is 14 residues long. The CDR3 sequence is CATSRGPTQTEAFF. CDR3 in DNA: TGTGCCACCAGCAGAGGCCCTACACAGACTGAAGCTTTCTTT.

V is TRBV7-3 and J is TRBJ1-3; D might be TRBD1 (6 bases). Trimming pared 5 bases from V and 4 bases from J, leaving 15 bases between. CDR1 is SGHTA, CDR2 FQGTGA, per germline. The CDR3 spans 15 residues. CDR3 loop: CASSPAGGPGNTIYF. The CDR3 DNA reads TGTGCCAGCAGCCCGGCGGGGGGGCCCGGAAACACCATATATTTT.

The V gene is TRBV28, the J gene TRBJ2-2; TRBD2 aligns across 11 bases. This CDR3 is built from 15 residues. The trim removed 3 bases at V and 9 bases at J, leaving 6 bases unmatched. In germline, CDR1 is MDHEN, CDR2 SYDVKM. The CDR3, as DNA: TGTGCCAGCAGTTTTGTTAGCGGGGGGGCATGGGAGCTGTTTTTT. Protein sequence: CASSFVSGGAWELFF.

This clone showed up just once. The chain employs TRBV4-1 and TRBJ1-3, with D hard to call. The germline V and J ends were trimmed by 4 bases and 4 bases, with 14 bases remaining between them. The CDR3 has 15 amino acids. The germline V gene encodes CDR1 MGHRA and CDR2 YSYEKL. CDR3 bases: TGCGCCAGCAGCCCGAGTATAAGCTCCGGAAACACCATATATTTT. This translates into CASSPSISSGNTIYF.

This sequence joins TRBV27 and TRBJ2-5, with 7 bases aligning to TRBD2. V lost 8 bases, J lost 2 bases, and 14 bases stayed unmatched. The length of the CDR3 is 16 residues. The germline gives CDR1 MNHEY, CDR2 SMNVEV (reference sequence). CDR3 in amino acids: CASGAPGRGAQETQYF. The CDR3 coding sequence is TGTGCCAGCGGTGCACCGGGGAGGGGCGCTCAAGAGACCCAGTACTTC.

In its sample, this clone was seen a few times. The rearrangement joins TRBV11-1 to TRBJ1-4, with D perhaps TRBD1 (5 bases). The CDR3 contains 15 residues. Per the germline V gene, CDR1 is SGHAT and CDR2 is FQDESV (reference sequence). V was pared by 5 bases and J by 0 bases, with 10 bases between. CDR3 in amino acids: CASSRTRATNEKLFF. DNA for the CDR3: TGTGCCAGCAGCCGGACCAGGGCAACTAATGAAAAACTGTTTTTT.

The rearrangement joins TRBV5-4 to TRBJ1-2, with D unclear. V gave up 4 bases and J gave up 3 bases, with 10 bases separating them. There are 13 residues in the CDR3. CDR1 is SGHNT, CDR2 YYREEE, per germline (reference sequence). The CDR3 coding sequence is TGTGCCAGCAGCCCCGGAGGAGACTATGGCTACACCTTC. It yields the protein CASSPGGDYGYTF.

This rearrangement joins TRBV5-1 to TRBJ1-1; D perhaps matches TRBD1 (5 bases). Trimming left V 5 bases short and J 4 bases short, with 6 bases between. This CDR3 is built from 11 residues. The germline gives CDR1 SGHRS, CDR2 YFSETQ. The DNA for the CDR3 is TGCGCCAGCAGAGGGGTCACTGAAGCTTTCTTT. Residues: CASRGVTEAFF. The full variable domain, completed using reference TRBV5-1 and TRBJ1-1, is KAGVTQTPRYLIKTRGQQVTLSCSPISGHRSVSWYQQTPGQGLQFLFEYFSETQRNKGNFPGRFSGRQFSNSRSEMNVSTLELGDSALYLCASRGVTEAFFGQGTRLTVV.

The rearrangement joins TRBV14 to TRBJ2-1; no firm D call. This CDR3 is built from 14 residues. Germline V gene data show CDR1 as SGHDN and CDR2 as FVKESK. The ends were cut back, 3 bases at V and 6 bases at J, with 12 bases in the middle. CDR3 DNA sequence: TGTGCCAGCAGCCAGTCGGTATTGTTCAATGAGCAGTTCTTC. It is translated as CASSQSVLFNEQFF.